Listed below are T cell receptor beta chains from one sample, sequenced in a study of blood T cell repertoires in COVID-19. Only in-frame clones appear in the TCRdb table, and some are missing; sequencing was by immunoSEQ multiplex PCR. This table holds 150,000 to 200,000 clones, about 83% found once. What was sequenced was peripheral blood. The source is a man in his fifties or sixties with acute or convalescent COVID-19. Both conserved end residues are part of each CDR3. D genes are given only for firm matches. Some rows mark clone size as missing; the rest say once, few, many or name a class of expanded clone.

>TRBV5-6|TRBD1|few|TRBJ2-1
TGTGCCAGCAGCTGGACGGGGACAGGGGGCTCTGAGCAGTTCTTC
CASSWTGTGGSEQFF
>TRBV10-1|TRBD1|.|TRBJ2-1
TGCGCCAGCAGTGCTTGGGACAGGGCTACCTACAATGAGCAGTTCTTC
CASSAWDRATYNEQFF
>TRBV4-2|.|.|TRBJ2-3
TGTGCCAGCAGCCAACGAATAGGCAGGGGGGAATCAGATACGCAGTATTTT
CASSQRIGRGESDTQYF
>TRBV25-1|.|.|TRBJ1-2
TGTGCCAGCAGTGAACCAGGGGACTATGGCTACACCTTC
CASSEPGDYGYTF
>TRBV10-3|TRBD1|.|TRBJ2-5
TGTGCCATCAGCGCGGACCTGGGACAGCAAGAGACCCAGTACTTC
CAISADLGQQETQYF
>TRBV6-6|.|.|TRBJ1-1
TGTGCCAGCAGTTATCTACAGGGATGGGACACTGAAGCTTTCTTT
CASSYLQGWDTEAFF
>TRBV18|TRBD1|.|TRBJ1-4
TGTGCCAGCTCACCCGGACAGGGTGGCGAAAAACTGTTTTTT
CASSPGQGGEKLFF
>TRBV6-5|.|.|TRBJ1-3
TGTGCCAGCAGTCTCCGAGGAGACACCATATATTTT
CASSLRGDTIYF
>TRBV4-3|.|.|TRBJ1-2
TGCGCCAGCAGCCAAGACAGGGGCAGGTCCAACTATGGCTACACCTTC
CASSQDRGRSNYGYTF
>TRBV19|TRBD1|.|TRBJ1-6
TGTGCCAGTAACAAACAGGGGGCAGGAAATTCACCCCTCCACTTT
CASNKQGAGNSPLHF
>TRBV13|.|.|TRBJ2-5
TGTGCCAGCAGCTTAGTAACAGCCCAAGAGACCCAGTACTTC
CASSLVTAQETQYF
>TRBV7-2|TRBD1|.|TRBJ2-5
TGTGCCAGCAGCCACGACCCAGGGGGTTACCAAGAGACCCAGTACTTC
CASSHDPGGYQETQYF
>TRBV29-1|.|.|TRBJ1-2
TGCAGCGTTGAAAAACAGGAGGGCTACACCTTC
CSVEKQEGYTF
>TRBV6-2/TRBV6-3|TRBD1|.|TRBJ2-6
TGTGCCAGCAGTCAAAATCAGGGGGCTGGGGCCAACGTCCTGACTTTC
CASSQNQGAGANVLTF
>TRBV21-1|.|.|TRBJ2-7
TGTGCCAGCAGCAAAGAGGACAGGGGAGGGCACGAGCAGTACTTC
CASSKEDRGGHEQYF
>TRBV3-1/TRBV3-2|.|once|TRBJ2-5
TGTGCCAGCAGCCAAGAGGAACAGACCCAAGAGACCCAGTACTTC
CASSQEEQTQETQYF
>TRBV7-3|TRBD1|.|TRBJ2-1
TGTGCCAGCAGCTACGACAGGGACAATGAGCAGTTCTTC
CASSYDRDNEQFF
>TRBV28|TRBD2|.|TRBJ2-1
TGTGCCAGCAGTTTGGGATCGGGGGGGCCTATCCCCTACAATGAGCAGTTCTTC
CASSLGSGGPIPYNEQFF
>TRBV7-9|.|few|TRBJ1-1
TGTGCCAGCAACTCGAACACTGAAGCTTTCTTT
CASNSNTEAFF
>TRBV27|.|once|TRBJ2-1
TGTGCCAGCAGTCCAGAGACACCAATCTCCTACAATGAGCAGTTCTTC
CASSPETPISYNEQFF
>TRBV7-2|TRBD1|once|TRBJ1-1
TGTGCCAGCAGGGTTAGGGGGCTGGACACTGAAGCTTTCTTT
CASRVRGLDTEAFF
>TRBV5-1|.|once|TRBJ2-7
TGCGCCAGCAGCTTGGCGGCAGGGTTGGACGAGCAGTACTTC
CASSLAAGLDEQYF
>TRBV7-2|.|.|TRBJ1-1
TGTGCCAGCCTGGGGCTGGGCCTGAACACTGAAGCTTTCTTT
CASLGLGLNTEAFF
>TRBV21-1|.|.|TRBJ1-3
TGTGCCAGCACCGCCGGCGGGGCACATGGGGACACCATATATTTT
CASTAGGAHGDTIYF
>TRBV15|.|.|TRBJ2-2
TGTGCCACCAGCGGCCTCGGACTTCTTGACACCGGGGAGCTGTTTTTT
CATSGLGLLDTGELFF
>TRBV9|.|.|TRBJ2-2
TGTGCCAGCAGCGTAGTGGACAGCTACACCGGGGAGCTGTTTTTT
CASSVVDSYTGELFF
>TRBV3-1/TRBV3-2|.|.|TRBJ2-7
TGTGCCAGCAGCCAAACGGGGGGCCGGAGCGAGCAGTACTTC
CASSQTGGRSEQYF
>TRBV18|TRBD2|once|TRBJ2-5
TGTGCCAGCTCACCGGTCGGTCTATCTACTAGCGGGGAAGAGACCCAGTACTTC
CASSPVGLSTSGEETQYF